These 10 T cell receptor beta chains came from one sample sequenced in a study of OX40 agonist ivuxolimab in advanced cancers. TCRdb's copy holds only in-frame clones and misses some; the assay was immunoSEQ multiplex PCR. The table has some 18,000 clones, around four fifths seen once; the top ten hold 14%. The sequenced sample was CD4+ or CD8+ T cells sorted from blood, obtained in a trial of the OX40 agonist ivuxolimab. The receptors were gathered from an adult with an advanced solid tumor such as melanoma, head and neck, liver or kidney cancer.

The V and J genes are TRBV9 and TRBJ2-2; 12 bases are a match to TRBD2. The CDR3 is 17 amino acids. J was trimmed by 0 bases and V by 7 bases; bases with no gene match: 7. The germline V gene has CDR1 SGDLS and CDR2 YYNGEE. The CDR3 loop reads CASGGLAGEANTGELFF. Here the CDR3 DNA reads TGTGCCAGCGGGGGACTAGCGGGCGAAGCGAACACCGGGGAGCTGTTTTTT. Looking up the rest from reference TRBV9 and TRBJ2-2 gives the full variable domain: DSGVTQTPKHLITATGQRVTLRCSPRSGDLSVYWYQQSLDQGLQFLIQYYNGEERAKGNILERFSAQQFPDLHSELNLSSLELGDSALYFCASGGLAGEANTGELFFGEGSRLTVL.

This chain joins TRBV5-6 and TRBJ1-3; D may be TRBD1 (5 bases). The CDR3 consists of 15 residues. V dropped 4 bases and J dropped 0 bases, with 11 bases sitting between them. Germline CDR1 reads SGHDT; CDR2 reads YYEEEE. The CDR3 DNA reads TGTGCCAGCAGCCGACAGCTATACTCTGGAAACACCATATATTTT. Encoded protein: CASSRQLYSGNTIYF.

The genes are TRBV7-9 and TRBJ2-5, with D unresolved. The length of the CDR3 is 12 residues. The germline V and J ends were trimmed by 3 bases and 4 bases, with 6 bases remaining between them. Germline V lookup: CDR1 SEHNR, CDR2 FQNEAQ (reference sequence). CDR3 DNA: TGTGCCAGCAGCTTTTATTTAGAGACCCAGTACTTC. Amino acid sequence: CASSFYLETQYF.

This sequence joins TRBV5-6 and TRBJ2-1; maybe TRBD1 (5 bases). From germline, CDR1 is SGHDT and CDR2 YYEEEE. This CDR3 is 13 amino acids long. V lost 1 base and J 6 bases, leaving 8 bases between the germline ends. CDR3 sequence (DNA): TGTGCCAGCAGCTTGTGGGGCTTCAATGAGCAGTTCTTC. Translated, it gives CASSLWGFNEQFF.

The chain joins TRBV19 to TRBJ1-5; D is possibly TRBD1 (5 bases). This CDR3 has 12 residues. Germline CDR1 is LNHDA and CDR2 is SQIVND (reference sequence). V was trimmed by 10 bases and J by 6 bases, leaving 13 bases between them. CDR3 sequence: CATLGLSQPQHF. The CDR3 nucleotides are TGTGCCACCCTGGGGCTAAGTCAGCCCCAGCATTTT.

The chain uses TRBV6-6 and TRBJ2-2, with 11 bases aligning to TRBD1. Losses at the gene ends were 6 bases for V and 6 bases for J; bases not matched to a gene: 3. Germline CDR1 and CDR2: MNHNY and SVGAGI (reference sequence). The CDR3 loop spans 14 amino acids. CDR3 in amino acids: CASRRTGGSGELFF. As DNA, the CDR3 is TGTGCCAGCAGGCGGACAGGGGGCTCCGGGGAGCTGTTTTTT.

The chain joins TRBV6-1 to TRBJ2-1, with D perhaps matching TRBD1 (5 bases). Deletions cut 3 bases from V and 0 bases from J, with 9 bases between. Germline V CDR1 and CDR2: MNHNS, SASEGT. This CDR3 has 15 amino acids. The CDR3 loop reads CASSDRASSYNEQFF. For the CDR3, the DNA is TGTGCCAGCAGTGACAGGGCCAGCTCCTACAATGAGCAGTTCTTC.

This clone was observed a single time. V gene TRBV6-1 combines with J gene TRBJ1-1, with D tentatively TRBD1 (5 bases). V lost 7 bases to trimming and J lost 4 bases, with 16 bases between them. Germline values: CDR1 MNHNS, CDR2 SASEGT. This CDR3 spans 14 amino acids. DNA of the CDR3: TGTGCCAGCATTCAGGGTCGGAGCTTCACTGAAGCTTTCTTT. It encodes CASIQGRSFTEAFF.

The sample holds a few counts of this clone. This sequence joins TRBV5-1 and TRBJ1-2; TRBD1 agrees at 10 bases. J lost 3 bases, V lost 2 bases, and 4 bases had no gene match. This CDR3 is 15 amino acids long. Germline CDR1 SGHRS, CDR2 YFSETQ. This CDR3 is CASSFRQGADYGYTF. The CDR3, as DNA: TGCGCCAGCAGCTTCCGACAGGGGGCCGACTATGGCTACACCTTC.

This chain uses TRBV4-1 with TRBJ2-7; 12 positions match TRBD2. There are 15 residues in the CDR3. Germline V gene data show CDR1 as MGHRA and CDR2 as YSYEKL. Trimming at V came to 4 bases and at J to 6 bases, leaving 7 bases not matched to a gene. CDR3 protein: CASSRTSGIFGEQYF. The DNA of the CDR3 is TGCGCCAGCAGCCGGACTAGCGGGATCTTCGGCGAGCAGTACTTC.